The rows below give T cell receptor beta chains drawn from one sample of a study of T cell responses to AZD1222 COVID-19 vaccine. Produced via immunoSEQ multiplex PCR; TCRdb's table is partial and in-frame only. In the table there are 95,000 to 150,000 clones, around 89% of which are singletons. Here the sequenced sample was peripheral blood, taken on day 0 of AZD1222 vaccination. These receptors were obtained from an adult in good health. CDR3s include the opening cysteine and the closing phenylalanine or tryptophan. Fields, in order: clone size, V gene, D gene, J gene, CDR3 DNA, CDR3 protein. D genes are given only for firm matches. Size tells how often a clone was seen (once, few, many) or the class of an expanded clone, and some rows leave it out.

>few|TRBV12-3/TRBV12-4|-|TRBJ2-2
TGTGCCAGCAGTTTGAATTTTGGCGGGGAGCTGTTTTTT
CASSLNFGGELFF
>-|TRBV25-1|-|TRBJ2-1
TGTGCCAGCAGAAATACAGGGTACAATGAGCAGTTCTTC
CASRNTGYNEQFF
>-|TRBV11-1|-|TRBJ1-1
TGTGCCAGCAGCGGGGTTATCGGCACTGAAGCTTTCTTT
CASSGVIGTEAFF
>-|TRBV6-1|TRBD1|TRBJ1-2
TGTGCCAGCAGTGAATTAGGGGGAATATCGACAGGGAATGGCTACACCTTC
CASSELGGISTGNGYTF
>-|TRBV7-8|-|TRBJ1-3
TGTGCCAGCAGTCGTTACAACCGAGGCTCTGGAAACACCATATATTTT
CASSRYNRGSGNTIYF
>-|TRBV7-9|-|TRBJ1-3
TGTGCCAGCAGCTCAGGGCTCGGAAACACCATATATTTT
CASSSGLGNTIYF
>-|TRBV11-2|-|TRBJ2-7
TGTGCCAGCAGCTTAGATAGGGGCGGCGAGCAGTACTTC
CASSLDRGGEQYF
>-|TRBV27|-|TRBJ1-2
TGTGCCAGCAGCAGAGAAAGTTCTAACTATGGCTACACCTTC
CASSRESSNYGYTF
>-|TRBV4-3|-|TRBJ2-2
TGCGCCAGCAGCACCCGAAGGGACACCGGGGAGCTGTTTTTT
CASSTRRDTGELFF
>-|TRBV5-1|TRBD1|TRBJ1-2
TGCGCCAGCAGCCCAGACAGGGTCTATGGCTACACCTTC
CASSPDRVYGYTF
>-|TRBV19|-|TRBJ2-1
TGTGCCAGTAGTATAATGACAGCCGGTGAGCAGTTCTTC
CASSIMTAGEQFF
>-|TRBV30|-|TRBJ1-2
TGTGCCTGGAGTGTAAAGGACCGCTATGGCTACACCTTC
CAWSVKDRYGYTF
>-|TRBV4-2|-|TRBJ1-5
TGTGCCAGCAGCCAACCGGGGAACAATCAGCCCCAGCATTTT
CASSQPGNNQPQHF
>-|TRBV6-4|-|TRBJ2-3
TGTGCCAGCAGTGACTCGAGCGAGGATACGCAGTATTTT
CASSDSSEDTQYF
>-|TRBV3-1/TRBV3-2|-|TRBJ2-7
TGTGCCAGCAGCCAAGATCTCGACGAGCAGTACTTC
CASSQDLDEQYF
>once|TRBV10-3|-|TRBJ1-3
TGTGCCATCAGTGTGAACAGGGCCTCTGGAAACACCATATATTTT
CAISVNRASGNTIYF
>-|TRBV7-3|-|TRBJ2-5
TGTGCCAGCAGCCCTACGGGGCAAGAGACCCAGTACTTC
CASSPTGQETQYF
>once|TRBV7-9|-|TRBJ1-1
TGTGCCAGCGTGGGGTGGGCGGACACTGAAGCTTTCTTT
CASVGWADTEAFF